This T cell receptor (beta chain) was identified in a study of blood T cells in healthy people across ages. The authors ran a second PCR of roughly 6 to 11 cycles using a sample-barcoded 5' primer and a J-beta primer mix. In TCRdb, the 5' RACE reads were re-called with MiXCR into one record per CDR3 protein. The repertoire has approximately 780,000 distinct CDR3 sequences, around 24% of them found once; the top ten carry around 3%. Separately, the same data were catalogued under a study of T cells of mothers and their children.

The receptor comes from a boy younger than 18 in good health. Sample: blood.

The chain's CDR3 is CASSGRTKETLSYNEQFF. The CDR3 region has the DNA TGCGCCAGCAGCGGTCGAACCAAAGAGACCCTCTCCTACAATGAGCAGTTCTTC. The chain couples TRBV5-1 to TRBJ2-1; unclear D gene. V gave up 4 bases and J gave up 0 bases, with 20 bases separating them. The CDR3 runs to 18 residues. Germline V lookup: CDR1 SGHRS, CDR2 YFSETQ.